The clone carrying this T cell receptor (beta chain) came up many times. This record comes from a study of metastatic and nonmetastatic thyroid tumors. Per the study methods: Variation in CDR3 across clinicopathological groups served as the basis for constructing a distant-metastasis classifier in papillary thyroid cancer. With MiXCR, TCRdb reprocessed the PCR reads. The authors' filters were not applied to this entry. Here the sample spans roughly 32,000 clones, 7% to 9% being singletons. None of the patients had undergone any treatment ahead of thyroid surgery. After removal of 1 base from V and 1 base from J, the junction contained 3 bases not matched to a gene. Germline CDR1 SGHTA, CDR2 FQGNSA. The CDR3 consists of 15 residues.

The receptor's source is a female donor with papillary thyroid cancer or a benign thyroid nodule (not recorded which). Some clones in this sample may be carry-over from other donors' samples. Sample: blood. The gene calls are TRBV7-2 and TRBJ2-5; 7 nucleotides line up with TRBD2. DNA of the CDR3: TGTGCCAGCAGCTTAGAAACTAGCGTCCAAGAGACCCAGTACTTC. It specifies CASSLETSVQETQYF.